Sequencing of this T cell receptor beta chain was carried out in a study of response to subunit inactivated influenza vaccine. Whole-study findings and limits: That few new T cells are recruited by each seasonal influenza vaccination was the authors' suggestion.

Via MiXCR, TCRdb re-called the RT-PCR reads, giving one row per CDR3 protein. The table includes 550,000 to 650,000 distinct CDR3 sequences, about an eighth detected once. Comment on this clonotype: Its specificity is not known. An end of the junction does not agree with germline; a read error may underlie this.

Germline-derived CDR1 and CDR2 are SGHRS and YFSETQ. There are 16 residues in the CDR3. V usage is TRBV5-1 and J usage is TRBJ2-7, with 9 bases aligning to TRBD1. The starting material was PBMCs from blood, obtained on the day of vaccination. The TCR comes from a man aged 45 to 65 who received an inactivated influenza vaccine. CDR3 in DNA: TGCGCCAGCAGCCTCGAGGGACAGGGTAACTCCCACGAGCAGTACTTC. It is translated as CASSLEGQGNSHEQYF.